This entry lists 20 T cell receptor beta chains sequenced from one sample in a study of T-cell reconstitution after alpha-beta-depleted transplantation in children. Preparation of the TCRbeta library was carried out with unique molecular identifiers. TCRdb fed the PCR reads into MiXCR, producing one record per CDR3 protein. The data contain just over 950,000 distinct CDR3 sequences, around 30% of them singletons. The input for sequencing was PBMCs, mostly from graft donor cells, taken 360 days after TCRalphabeta/CD19-depleted stem cell transplant. The receptors derive from a boy younger than two who had a stem cell transplant for SCID, so the T cells may come from the graft donor.

The chain employs TRBV7-2 and TRBJ1-2; D is possibly TRBD1 (5 bases). Trimming pared 1 base from V and 4 bases from J, leaving 13 bases between. From germline, CDR1 is SGHTA and CDR2 FQGNSA. The CDR3 has 15 residues. CDR3 sequence reads: CASSLGRGYFYGYTF. CDR3 coding DNA: TGTGCCAGCAGCTTAGGAAGGGGATACTTCTATGGCTACACCTTC.

V is TRBV20-1 and J is TRBJ2-2; D gene uncertain. The CDR3 contains 15 residues. V was shortened by 8 bases and J by 0 bases, with 16 bases between the two germline ends. CDR1 is DFQATT, CDR2 SNEGSKA, per germline (reference sequence). The CDR3 is CSSPSGPTNTGELFF. DNA of the CDR3: TGCAGTTCCCCCTCTGGGCCCACGAACACCGGGGAGCTGTTTTTT.

The genes are TRBV5-1 and TRBJ2-3; 13 bases are a match to TRBD2. V trimming: 5 bases; J trimming: 7 bases; junction bases outside the gene matches: 10. CDR3 length: 16 amino acids. Germline V CDR1 and CDR2: SGHRS, YFSETQ. CDR3 in DNA: TGCGCCAGCAGTATCCGACTAGCGGGGGGTCGGAATACGCAGTATTTT. Amino acid sequence: CASSIRLAGGRNTQYF.

This clonotype has a handful of counts. The V call is TRBV7-2, the J call TRBJ2-1; 11 positions match TRBD2. V lost 4 bases to trimming and J lost 8 bases; unmatched junction nucleotides: 10. The CDR3 is 16 amino acids. Germline-derived CDR1 and CDR2 are SGHTA and FQGNSA. Here the CDR3 DNA reads TGTGCCAGCAGCTCCTATAGCGGGGGGGCCATAGATGAGCAGTTCTTC. Translated, it gives CASSSYSGGAIDEQFF.

This clonotype has just a few counts. The chain carries TRBV5-6 and TRBJ2-2; D possibly corresponds to TRBD1 (5 bases). Trimming took 0 bases from V and 3 from J, leaving 24 bases between them. The CDR3 runs to 20 residues. Germline CDR1 and CDR2: SGHDT and YYEEEE. The CDR3 region is CASSLGGRRRQTDYTGELFF. The DNA of the CDR3 is TGTGCCAGCAGCTTGGGGGGCAGACGGCGACAAACTGACTACACCGGGGAGCTGTTTTTT.

This clonotype has just one count. The V gene is TRBV28, the J gene TRBJ1-4, with no clear D. The germline CDR1 and CDR2 sequences are MDHEN and SYDVKM. Between the trimmed V and J ends, which lost 6 bases and 3 bases, there was a span of 20 bases. This CDR3 comprises 17 residues. As DNA, the CDR3 is TGTGCCAGCAGACCCTGGATGAGGCGCGGTTCTAATGAAAAACTGTTTTTT. It yields the protein CASRPWMRRGSNEKLFF.

This clonotype came up a few times. CDR3 coding DNA: TGTGCCACCGGCCCGGACTCCTACGAGCAGTACTTC. It yields the protein CATGPDSYEQYF. V is TRBV27 and J is TRBJ2-7, with D uncertain. The CDR3 covers 12 residues. The germline gives CDR1 MNHEY, CDR2 SMNVEV (reference sequence). The V end lost 10 bases, the J end lost 0 bases, and 10 bases lay between the germline ends.

The chain has TRBV28 and TRBJ1-2; D is unresolved. V was pared by 5 bases and J by 8 bases, with 12 bases between. Germline V CDR1 and CDR2: MDHEN, SYDVKM. The CDR3 runs 12 residues. The CDR3 sequence: CASSEPTSGYTF. The CDR3 nucleotides are TGTGCCAGCAGTGAACCCACCTCGGGCTACACCTTC.

The chain couples TRBV5-1 to TRBJ2-2, with 8 bases aligning to TRBD1. Trimming at V came to 0 bases and at J to 3 bases, leaving 4 bases not matched to a gene. Germline values: CDR1 SGHRS, CDR2 YFSETQ. This CDR3 has 16 residues. The CDR3 DNA is TGCGCCAGCAGCTTGGCCTGGGGACAGGACACCGGGGAGCTGTTTTTT. It yields the protein CASSLAWGQDTGELFF.

The chain employs TRBV6-5 and TRBJ1-1; D is uncertain. The CDR3 is 14 residues long. The ends were cut back, 2 bases at V and 0 bases at J, with 7 bases in the middle. CDR1 is MNHEY and CDR2 is SVGAGI in the germline V gene. DNA of the CDR3: TGTGCCAGCAGTTACACACAGCTGAACACTGAAGCTTTCTTT. The encoded protein is CASSYTQLNTEAFF.

This clonotype was picked up a small number of times. The V and J genes are TRBV7-9 and TRBJ2-3, with D uncertain. The CDR3 covers 9 residues. With 10 bases removed from V and 15 bases from J, the gap between germline ends came to 14 bases. The germline V gene has CDR1 SEHNR and CDR2 FQNEAQ (reference sequence). The CDR3 nucleotides are TGTGCCATCGACGTCCCTCTCTATTTT. Its translation is CAIDVPLYF.

This chain connects TRBV29-1 to TRBJ2-1, with D tentatively TRBD1 (6 bases). CDR1 is SQVTM, CDR2 ANQGSEA, per germline. Trimming removed 2 bases from V and 4 bases from J, with 9 bases in between. The CDR3 has 13 amino acids. CDR3 nucleotide sequence: TGCAGCGTTGAAACAGGGCGGTACAATGAGCAGTTCTTC. As protein: CSVETGRYNEQFF.

This clonotype was seen more than once but under ten times. The chain combines TRBV13 with TRBJ2-7, with TRBD1 identical over 11 bases. V lost 5 bases and J lost 7; bases outside the gene matches: 13. Germline V gives CDR1 PRHDT, CDR2 FYEKMQ (reference sequence). The length of the CDR3 is 16 residues. CDR3 amino acids: CASSTGQGARAWEQYF. In DNA form, the CDR3 reads TGTGCCAGCAGCACCGGACAGGGGGCGCGAGCGTGGGAGCAGTACTTC.

This clonotype was recorded a few times. V and J are TRBV5-5 and TRBJ1-2; TRBD1 matches 9 bases. With 4 bases clipped from V and 1 base from J, the junction kept 5 bases outside the gene matches. The CDR3 is made up of 15 amino acids. Germline V CDR1 and CDR2: SGHKS, YYEKEE (reference sequence). CDR3: CASSVRDRDNYGYTF. Written as DNA, the CDR3 is TGTGCCAGCAGCGTTCGGGACAGGGATAACTATGGCTACACCTTC. The whole variable domain, remainder taken from reference TRBV5-5 and TRBJ1-2, is DAGVTQSPTHLIKTRGQQVTLRCSPISGHKSVSWYQQVLGQGPQFIFQYYEKEERGRGNFPDRFSARQFPNYSSELNVNALLLGDSALYLCASSVRDRDNYGYTFGSGTRLTVV.

The table lists this clonotype with a few counts. The rearrangement joins TRBV5-1 to TRBJ2-7, with TRBD1 as a possible D gene (5 bases). Trimming removed 1 base from V and 0 bases from J, with 11 bases in between. CDR1 and CDR2 from the germline V gene are SGHRS and YFSETQ. CDR3 size: 15 residues. The CDR3 DNA sequence: TGCGCCAGCAGCTTGACACAGGCAACCTCCTACGAGCAGTACTTC. It codes for CASSLTQATSYEQYF.

This chain links TRBV7-8 with TRBJ2-5; unclear D gene. The CDR3 runs to 15 residues. Germline V gene sequence: CDR1 SGHVS, CDR2 FQNEAQ. V dropped 0 bases and J dropped 4 bases, with 12 bases sitting between them. CDR3 coding DNA: TGTGCCAGCAGCTTAGCGAACCCCTGGGGAGAGACCCAGTACTTC. It codes for CASSLANPWGETQYF.

V and J are TRBV12-3 or TRBV12-4 and TRBJ2-7, with TRBD1 matching 9 bases. The CDR3 extends over 14 amino acids. J gave up 7 bases and V 5 bases, and 9 bases lay outside the gene matches. CDR3 nucleotide sequence: TGTGCCAGCAGTCCATTACAGGGGGCGGGTGAGCAGTACTTC. This translates into CASSPLQGAGEQYF.

This clonotype was detected only a few times. This sequence joins TRBV5-1 and TRBJ2-5; TRBD2 matches at 9 bases. The CDR3 contains 14 residues. Unmatched junction bases numbered 4, after V lost 4 bases and J lost 3 bases. CDR1 is SGHRS, CDR2 YFSETQ, per germline. CDR3 sequence: CASSLQRGEETQYF. CDR3 DNA sequence: TGCGCCAGCAGCCTCCAGCGGGGGGAAGAGACCCAGTACTTC.

This clonotype occurred a few times. V is TRBV9 and J is TRBJ1-4; TRBD1 might be the D (5 bases). The V gene lost 0 bases and the J gene lost 5 bases, with 11 bases spanning the gap. Per the germline V gene, CDR1 is SGDLS and CDR2 is YYNGEE. The CDR3 covers 15 residues. DNA of the CDR3: TGTGCCAGCAGCGTAGCTGTCAGGGAAAATGAAAAACTGTTTTTT. It codes for CASSVAVRENEKLFF.

This clonotype has just one count. The chain couples TRBV10-2 to TRBJ2-1, with a possible D match to TRBD2 (6 bases). The length of the CDR3 is 17 residues. With 2 bases removed from V and 8 bases from J, the gap between germline ends came to 22 bases. CDR1 WSHSY and CDR2 SAAADI come from the germline V gene. The DNA for the CDR3 is TGCGCCAGCAGTGAGCGGGGGAGCCCGCCCCCGGCGGATGAGCAGTTCTTC. As protein: CASSERGSPPPADEQFF.